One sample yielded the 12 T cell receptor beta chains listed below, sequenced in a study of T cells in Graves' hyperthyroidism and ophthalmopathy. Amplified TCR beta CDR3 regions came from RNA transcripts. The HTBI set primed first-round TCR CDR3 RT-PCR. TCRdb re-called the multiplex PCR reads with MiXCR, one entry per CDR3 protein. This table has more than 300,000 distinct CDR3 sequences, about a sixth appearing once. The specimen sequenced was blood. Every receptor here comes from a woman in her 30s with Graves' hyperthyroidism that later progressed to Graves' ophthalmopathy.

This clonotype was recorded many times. The CDR3 bases are TGTGCCAGCAGCTTTTCGGTAGCGGGACATGAGCAGTTCTTC. This translates into CASSFSVAGHEQFF. The rearrangement links TRBV7-9 to TRBJ2-1, with TRBD2 matching 8 bases. The CDR3 extends over 14 amino acids. J was trimmed by 8 bases and V by 3 bases; bases with no gene match: 6. Germline CDR1 is SEHNR and CDR2 is FQNEAQ (reference sequence).

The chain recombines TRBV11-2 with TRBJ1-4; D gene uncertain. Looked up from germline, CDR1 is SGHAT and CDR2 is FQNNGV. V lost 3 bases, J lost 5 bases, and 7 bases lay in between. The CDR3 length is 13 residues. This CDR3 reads CASSLDPNEKLFF. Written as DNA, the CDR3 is TGTGCCAGCAGCTTGGATCCGAATGAAAAACTGTTTTTT.

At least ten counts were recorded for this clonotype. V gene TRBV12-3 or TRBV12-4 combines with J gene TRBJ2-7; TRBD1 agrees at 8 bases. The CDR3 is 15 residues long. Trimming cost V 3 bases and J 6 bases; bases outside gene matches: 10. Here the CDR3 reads CASSFSRTGSSEQYF. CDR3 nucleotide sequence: TGTGCCAGCAGTTTTTCTAGGACAGGGTCGTCCGAGCAGTACTTC.

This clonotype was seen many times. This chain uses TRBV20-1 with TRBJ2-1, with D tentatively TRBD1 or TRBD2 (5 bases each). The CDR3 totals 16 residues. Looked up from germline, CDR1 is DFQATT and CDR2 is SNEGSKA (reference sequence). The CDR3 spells CSFLPGTTLAYNEQFF. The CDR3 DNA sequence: TGCAGCTTTCTACCGGGGACCACCCTGGCTTACAATGAGCAGTTCTTC.

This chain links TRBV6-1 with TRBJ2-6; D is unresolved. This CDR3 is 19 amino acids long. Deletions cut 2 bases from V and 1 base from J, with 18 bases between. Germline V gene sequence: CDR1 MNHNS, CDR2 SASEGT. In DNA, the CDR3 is TGTGCCAGCAGTGAATACGGAATCTTTCTTCGTTCTGGGGCCAACGTCCTGACTTTC. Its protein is CASSEYGIFLRSGANVLTF.

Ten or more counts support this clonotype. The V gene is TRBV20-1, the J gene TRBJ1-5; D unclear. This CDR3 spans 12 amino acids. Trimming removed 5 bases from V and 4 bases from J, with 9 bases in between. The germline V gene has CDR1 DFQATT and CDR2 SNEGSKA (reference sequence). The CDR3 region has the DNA TGCAGTGCTCAGAGACAAAATCAGCCCCAGCATTTT. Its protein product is CSAQRQNQPQHF.

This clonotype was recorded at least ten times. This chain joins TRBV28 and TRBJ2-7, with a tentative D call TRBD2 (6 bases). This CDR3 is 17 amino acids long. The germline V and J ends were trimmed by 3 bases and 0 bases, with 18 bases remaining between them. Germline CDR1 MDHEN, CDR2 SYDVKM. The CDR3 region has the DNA TGTGCCAGCAGTTTCCGGGGGACGGATCAATCCTCCTACGAGCAGTACTTC. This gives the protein CASSFRGTDQSSYEQYF.

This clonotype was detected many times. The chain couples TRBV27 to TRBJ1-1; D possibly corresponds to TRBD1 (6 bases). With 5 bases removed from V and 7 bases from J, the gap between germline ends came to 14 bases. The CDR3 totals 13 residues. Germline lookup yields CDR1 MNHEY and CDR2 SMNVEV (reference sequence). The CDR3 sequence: CASSGSGTFEAFF. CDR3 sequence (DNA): TGTGCCAGCAGTGGAAGCGGGACATTTGAAGCTTTCTTT.

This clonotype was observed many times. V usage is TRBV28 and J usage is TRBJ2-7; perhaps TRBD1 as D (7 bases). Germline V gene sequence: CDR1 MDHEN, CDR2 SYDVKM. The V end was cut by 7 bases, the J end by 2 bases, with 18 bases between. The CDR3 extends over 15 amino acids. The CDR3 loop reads CASMQPRDSTYEQYF. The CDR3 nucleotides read TGTGCCAGCATGCAACCGCGGGACAGTACCTACGAGCAGTACTTC.

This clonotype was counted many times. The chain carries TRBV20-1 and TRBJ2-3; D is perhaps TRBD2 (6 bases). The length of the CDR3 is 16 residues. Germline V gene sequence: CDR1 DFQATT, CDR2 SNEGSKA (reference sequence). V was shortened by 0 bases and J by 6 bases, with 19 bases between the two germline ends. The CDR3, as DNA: TGCAGTGCTAGAGATCCAGCGGGCCCTAGAACGGATACGCAGTATTTT. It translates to CSARDPAGPRTDTQYF.

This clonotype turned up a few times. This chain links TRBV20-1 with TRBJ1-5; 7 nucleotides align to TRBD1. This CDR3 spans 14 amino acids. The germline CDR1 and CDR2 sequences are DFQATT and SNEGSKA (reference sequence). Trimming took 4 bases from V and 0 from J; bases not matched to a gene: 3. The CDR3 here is CSAITGDSNQPQHF. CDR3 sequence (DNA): TGCAGTGCTATAACAGGGGATAGCAATCAGCCCCAGCATTTT.

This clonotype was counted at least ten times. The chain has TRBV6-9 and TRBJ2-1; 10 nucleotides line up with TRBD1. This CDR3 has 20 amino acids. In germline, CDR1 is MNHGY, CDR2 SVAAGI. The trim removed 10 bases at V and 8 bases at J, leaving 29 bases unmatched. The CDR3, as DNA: TGTGCCATTCTCCGTTTCGTCATCCCCGGGACAGGGGAATCCGGGGATGAGCAGTTCTTC. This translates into CAILRFVIPGTGESGDEQFF.